This entry lists 6 T cell receptor beta chains sequenced from one sample in a study of vaccination effects on CD4 cells after COVID-19. Sequenced by immunoSEQ multiplex PCR; TCRdb stores in-frame clones only, minus some. The sample yields tens of thousands of clones, roughly 80% seen once. Following a 10-day culture, CD4+ T cells were purified. The antigens for these receptors are not known. Sequencing was performed on CD4+ T cells from PBMCs cultured without peptide, taken before COVID-19 vaccination. Receptors were obtained from a human donor who received a COVID-19 vaccine.

V and J are TRBV2 and TRBJ1-1; D is perhaps TRBD1 (5 bases). Trimming took 7 bases from V and 1 from J, leaving 7 bases between them. This CDR3 region has 12 residues. CDR1 is SNHLY and CDR2 is FYNNEI in the germline V gene. The CDR3 sequence is CASKTENTEAFF. The CDR3 coding sequence is TGTGCCAGCAAGACAGAGAACACTGAAGCTTTCTTT. The whole variable domain, filled in from reference TRBV2 and TRBJ1-1, reads EPEVTQTPSHQVTQMGQEVILRCVPISNHLYFYWYRQILGQKVEFLVSFYNNEISEKSEIFDDQFSVERPDGSNFTLKIRSTKLEDSAMYFCASKTENTEAFFGQGTRLTVV.

This clone occurred once. The chain employs TRBV18 and TRBJ2-1; 9 nucleotides match TRBD2. Germline V gene data show CDR1 as KGHSH and CDR2 as LQKENI. Trimming removed 4 bases from V and 3 bases from J; junction bases left unmatched: 13. The CDR3 is 18 amino acids. DNA of the CDR3: TGTGCCAGCTCACAAACGGGACTAGCCGGAGTCGGCTACAATGAGCAGTTCTTC. As protein: CASSQTGLAGVGYNEQFF.

The gene calls are TRBV18 and TRBJ2-5; perhaps D is TRBD1 or TRBD2 (5 bases each). V was cut by 6 bases and J by 6 bases, with 14 bases left in between. Germline-derived CDR1 and CDR2 are KGHSH and LQKENI. The CDR3 totals 13 residues. This chain's CDR3 is CASSPLEGKTQYF. CDR3 bases: TGTGCCAGCTCCCCCCTCGAGGGGAAGACCCAGTACTTC.

The chain carries TRBV2 and TRBJ1-1; 7 nucleotides agree with TRBD1. Germline V gene lookup returns CDR1 SNHLY and CDR2 FYNNEI. Trimming cost V 3 bases and J 4 bases; bases outside gene matches: 2. The CDR3 is 13 amino acids. The CDR3 reads CASSDRGATEAFF. DNA for the CDR3: TGTGCCAGCAGTGACAGGGGGGCCACTGAAGCTTTCTTT.

The gene calls are TRBV19 and TRBJ1-2, with D tentatively TRBD1 (6 bases). The CDR3 extends over 14 amino acids. V was shortened by 3 bases and J by 4 bases, with 12 bases between the two germline ends. Per germline, CDR1 LNHDA and CDR2 SQIVND (reference sequence). The CDR3 nucleotides read TGTGCCAGTAGTATTATCGGGACAACCTATGGCTACACCTTC. It is translated as CASSIIGTTYGYTF. Full variable domain (remainder filled in from reference TRBV19 and TRBJ1-2): DGGITQSPKYLFRKEGQNVTLSCEQNLNHDAMYWYRQDPGQGLRLIYYSQIVNDFQKGDIAEGYSVSREKKESFPLTVTSAQKNPTAFYLCASSIIGTTYGYTFGSGTRLTVV.

The rearrangement links TRBV7-2 to TRBJ2-3; TRBD2 matches at 8 bases. V gave up 5 bases and J gave up 0 bases; unmatched junction bases: 7. The CDR3 covers 16 residues. Germline-derived CDR1 and CDR2 are SGHTA and FQGNSA. CDR3 sequence: CASSPKLAASTDTQYF. As DNA, the CDR3 is TGTGCCAGCAGCCCGAAACTAGCGGCTAGCACAGATACGCAGTATTTT.